This TCR beta chain originates from a study of early stage breast cancer tumors (TCRdb year 2017). Broadly, across the study: Of the approximately 15 invasive breast tumors, roughly 12 were found to be estrogen receptor-positive, progesterone receptor-positive and HER2-negative. Of the roughly twelve ER+/PR+/HER2- tumors, eight were classified as invasive ductal carcinomas and four as invasive lobular carcinomas. The average read coverage per sample was approximately 10-fold. Across all samples, 2.5 million to 3 million templates representing 1 million or so unique clonotypes were detected. Broad study findings and their caveats: Enriched TCRB sequences shared across patients were mostly commonly generated sequences, unlikely to play an important role in the tumor microenvironment. Analysis by tumor subtype was prevented by the small cohort size. Bulk genomic DNA sequencing of unsorted cells missed chain pairing and functional markers such as CD4, CD8 and FOXP3. Repertoires from blood resembled normal breast more closely than tumor, and using blood as a reference for each tissue separated tumor from normal in most of the 16 patients. Tumors showed 2 to 2.5-fold higher T cell density and higher clonality than adjacent normal breast tissue.

Each sample was amplified in two independent genomic DNA replicates, using around 550 ng for blood and about 1.6 ug for tumor or normal breast. Following the manufacturer's instructions, the ImmunoSeq Intro kit was used to carry out TCRB sequencing on genomic DNA. Multiplex PCR was run for roughly 30 cycles using proprietary primers and spike-in control sequences for absolute quantification. Single-end 150-bp reads were used to sequence an 87-bp fragment covering the CDR3 and the flanking V and J genes. Seven samples, each with two replicates, were multiplexed per lane of an Illumina MiSeq using version 3.0 chemistry. For the original study's pipeline: Raw data were processed by the vendor's proprietary pipeline, with both replicates merged into one result per sample. To define clonotypes, the study grouped productive rearrangements that shared the V-gene family, CDR3 amino acid sequence and J-gene segment. Clonality was calculated as 1 minus the normalized Shannon entropy (Pielou evenness) of TCRB abundances. T cell density was estimated by dividing total templates by the number of input cells inferred from the DNA input amount. Recon was used with default parameters to estimate total repertoire diversity and clonality. Clonotypes with over 0.1% abundance in tumor and at least 32-fold higher abundance in tumor than in normal breast were defined as tumor-enriched. In its TCRdb copy, this immuneACCESS table keeps in-frame sequences only and misses some clones. Where compared with another copy, unresolved V genes explain less than half of these, and the others have no known cause. That table gives V, J and clone size, and the DNA gave D and trimming. The sample table shows several thousand clones, and more than 60% are seen once. The ten largest clonotypes hold about 14% of the sample.

Details on this clone: The specificity of this receptor is unknown. Base qualities are missing; no much larger clone stands one base away.

Adjacent normal breast tissue was collected roughly 1.7-4 cm away from the tumor, rinsed in PBS and stored in prechilled RNAlater. Because normal breast tissue has high lipid content and low cell density, about 100-310 mg of normal breast tissue was often needed to obtain enough DNA. The study profiled bulk TCR beta-chain repertoires in matched peripheral blood, tumor and adjacent normal breast tissue taken from over 15 patients with early-stage breast cancer. Genomic DNA was extracted with the Qiagen AllPrep DNA/RNA Mini kit. The CDR3 runs 15 amino acids, cysteine and phenylalanine included. Of all the DNA, just the CDR3 is kept, 45 bases in frame from base 1. Trimming leaves V shorter by 8 bases and J shorter by 0 bases, with the junction holding 6 bases beyond the gene matches. CDR1 and CDR2 (LNHDA, SQIVND) derive from the germline V gene (reference sequence).

Sequenced input: normal breast tissue next to the tumor. This receptor was taken from a person in their fifties or sixties with breast cancer. The chain employs TRBV19 and TRBJ2-3; 9 of the junction bases match TRBD2. CDR3 loop: CASGTGTSSTDTQYF. At the DNA level, the sequence is TGTGCCAGTGGGACCGGGACTAGCAGCACAGATACGCAGTATTTT.